One and the same sample provided the 21 T cell receptor beta chains below, sequenced in a study of glioma-infiltrating T cells. The iRepertoire nested amplicon-rescue multiplex PCR amplified TCR alpha and beta CDR3s from RNA. TCRdb used MiXCR to reprocess the multiplex PCR reads, holding one entry per CDR3 protein. The sample includes about 140,000 distinct CDR3 sequences, around 42% of them seen just once. Sequencing was done on a sample of glioma tissue, nonneoplastic brain tissue, or PBMCs (not recorded which). Receptors were obtained from a human donor with low-grade glioma or glioblastoma, undergoing nonglioma brain surgery, or in good health (not recorded which).

This clonotype was seen a handful of times. In DNA form, the CDR3 reads TGTGCCAGCATAGCAGGGGGCTATGGCTACACCTTC. Amino acid sequence: CASIAGGYGYTF. This chain connects TRBV2 to TRBJ1-2, with 7 bases identical to TRBD1. Germline lookup yields CDR1 SNHLY and CDR2 FYNNEI. The V and J ends lost 7 bases and 4 bases, in that order; junction bases with no gene match: 3. This CDR3 has 12 amino acids.

The chain links TRBV27 to TRBJ1-1, with a tentative D call TRBD1 (6 bases). CDR1 MNHEY and CDR2 SMNVEV come from the germline V gene (reference sequence). V shed 1 base and J shed 4 bases, with 13 bases lying between them. The CDR3 loop spans 15 amino acids. CDR3 nucleotide sequence: TGTGCCAGCAGTTTATATACAGGGCGGATCACTGAAGCTTTCTTT. This gives the protein CASSLYTGRITEAFF.

This clonotype has just a few counts. V usage is TRBV20-1 and J usage is TRBJ2-1, with 7 bases that match TRBD2. V shed 0 bases, J shed 7 bases, and the junction held 3 bases outside the gene matches. This CDR3 has 13 residues. The germline V gene encodes CDR1 DFQATT and CDR2 SNEGSKA (reference sequence). The CDR3 here is CSARDLRGNEQFF. The CDR3 region has the DNA TGCAGTGCTAGAGATTTGCGGGGGAATGAGCAGTTCTTC.

The chain joins TRBV7-9 to TRBJ2-5; D call uncertain. Trimming removed 3 bases at V and 0 bases at J, with 14 bases between. Looked up from germline, CDR1 is SEHNR and CDR2 is FQNEAQ (reference sequence). CDR3 length: 16 amino acids. The CDR3 spells CASSLASSPHQETQYF. The CDR3 DNA follows: TGTGCCAGCAGCTTGGCTAGTTCCCCCCACCAAGAGACCCAGTACTTC.

This clonotype was recorded a few times. This chain joins TRBV7-2 and TRBJ2-3, with D hard to call. Trimming cost V 5 bases and J 2 bases, with 14 bases left between them. Germline CDR1 is SGHTA and CDR2 is FQGNSA. This CDR3 comprises 15 residues. The CDR3 protein is CASSRYSTPTDTQYF. CDR3 in DNA: TGTGCCAGCAGCCGTTACTCGACTCCCACAGATACGCAGTATTTT.

The V gene is TRBV7-2, the J gene TRBJ2-5; D is uncertain. This CDR3 has 12 residues. The germline CDR1 and CDR2 sequences are SGHTA and FQGNSA. V was trimmed by 2 bases and J by 4 bases, leaving 5 bases between them. Here the CDR3 DNA reads TGTGCCAGCAGCTTATACTCAGAGACCCAGTACTTC. Translated, it gives CASSLYSETQYF.

This clonotype has ten or more counts. The rearrangement uses TRBV4-3 and TRBJ1-2, with TRBD1 matching 7 bases. Germline V gives CDR1 LGHNA, CDR2 YSLEER. This CDR3 spans 15 amino acids. The V segment lost 9 bases and the J segment 4 bases; nucleotides outside the gene matches: 14. In DNA form, the CDR3 reads TGCGCCAGTGCCCTACAAACCGGGACAGCCTATGGCTACACCTTC. It codes for CASALQTGTAYGYTF.

V is TRBV20-1 and J is TRBJ2-1; D remains ambiguous. CDR1 and CDR2 (germline): DFQATT, SNEGSKA (reference sequence). The V gene lost 4 bases and the J gene lost 7 bases, with 8 bases spanning the gap. CDR3 length: 11 amino acids. CDR3 region: CSATQGNEQFF. The CDR3 bases are TGCAGTGCTACCCAAGGGAATGAGCAGTTCTTC.

Notes on this clonotype: A read error may explain this, as a much larger clone is one base away. This CDR3 is CASSPNLGSSTGTQYF. CDR3 sequence (DNA): TGTGCCAGCAGCCCCAACCTTGGGAGTAGCACAGGTACGCAGTATTTT. The J gene is TRBJ2-3, the V gene TRBV11-2, with D perhaps TRBD1 or TRBD2 (5 bases each). Germline V CDR1 and CDR2: SGHAT, FQNNGV. The CDR3 sequence is 16 residues long.

The table lists this clonotype with many counts. The chain combines TRBV6-1 with TRBJ1-1; 7 bases match TRBD1. CDR1 is MNHNS and CDR2 is SASEGT in the germline V gene. Trimming took 4 bases from V and 3 from J; bases not matched to a gene: 8. The length of the CDR3 is 15 residues. The CDR3, as DNA: TGTGCCAGCAGTGGGGGTCGAGGGGGCCACACTGAAGCTTTCTTT. This gives the protein CASSGGRGGHTEAFF.

This clonotype was observed a few times. This chain joins TRBV15 and TRBJ2-1; possibly TRBD1 for D (6 bases). V was trimmed by 0 bases and J by 11 bases, leaving 11 bases between them. Germline CDR1 and CDR2: LNHNV and YYDKDF (reference sequence). This CDR3 is 13 amino acids long. The CDR3 region is CATSRDNRDKQFF. As DNA, the CDR3 is TGTGCCACCAGCAGAGATAACCGGGACAAGCAGTTCTTC.

A single count supports this clonotype. V and J are TRBV6-2 or TRBV6-3 and TRBJ2-1; D remains ambiguous. The CDR3 is made up of 12 amino acids. Germline CDR1 is MNHEY and CDR2 is SVGEGT. V gave up 6 bases and J gave up 9 bases, with 12 bases separating them. In DNA, the CDR3 is TGTGCCAGCAGCCCCAGCTTAGTTGAGCAGTTCTTC. Its protein is CASSPSLVEQFF.

This clonotype was observed at least ten times. The chain has TRBV28 and TRBJ1-2, with D unresolved. This CDR3 spans 12 amino acids. CDR1 and CDR2 from the germline V gene are MDHEN and SYDVKM. Trimming shortened V by 1 base and J by 6 bases, and 6 bases separated the two germline ends. This chain's CDR3 is CASSLSRDGYTF. CDR3 DNA: TGTGCCAGCAGTTTATCACGAGATGGCTACACCTTC.

V is TRBV30 and J is TRBJ1-2, with D perhaps TRBD1 (6 bases). This CDR3 spans 14 amino acids. Looked up from germline, CDR1 is GTSNPN and CDR2 is SVGIG (reference sequence). V shed 1 base and J shed 0 bases, with 9 bases lying between them. CDR3 sequence: CAWSGTAPNYGYTF. As DNA, the CDR3 is TGTGCCTGGAGTGGGACAGCGCCTAACTATGGCTACACCTTC. Together with reference TRBV30 and TRBJ1-2, the CDR3 gives the full variable domain: SQTIHQWPATLVQPVGSPLSLECTVEGTSNPNLYWYRQAAGRGLQLLFYSVGIGQISSEVPQNLSASRPQDRQFILSSKKLLLSDSGFYLCAWSGTAPNYGYTFGSGTRLTVV.

The chain has TRBV12-3 or TRBV12-4 and TRBJ2-1; D may be TRBD1 (6 bases). Trimming removed 5 bases from V and 2 bases from J, with 13 bases in between. The CDR3 consists of 15 residues. The CDR3 protein is CASSEIQGPYNEQFF. CDR3 nucleotides: TGTGCCAGCAGTGAAATACAGGGCCCCTACAATGAGCAGTTCTTC.

The chain couples TRBV6-1 to TRBJ2-6; weak D call: TRBD2 (6 bases). Germline values: CDR1 MNHNS, CDR2 SASEGT. V lost 8 bases to trimming and J lost 0 bases, with 14 bases between them. The CDR3 is made up of 16 amino acids. The CDR3 is CASRRGGTSGANVLTF. The CDR3 DNA reads as TGTGCCAGCCGTCGGGGAGGAACCTCTGGGGCCAACGTCCTGACTTTC.

As to this clonotype: One end of the junction does not line up with germline, which may come from a read error. The chain combines TRBV6-1 with TRBJ1-6; perhaps TRBD1 as D (6 bases). The CDR3 extends over 15 amino acids. Per germline, CDR1 MNHNS and CDR2 SASEGT. The CDR3 loop is CASSRTVSYNLPLHF. CDR3 nucleotide sequence: TGTGCCAGCAGCCGGACAGTGTCGTATAATTTACCCCTCCACTTT.

The V call is TRBV7-9, the J call TRBJ2-1; D uncertain. V was clipped by 5 bases and J by 5 bases, with 10 bases between them. This CDR3 comprises 13 residues. Germline CDR1 is SEHNR and CDR2 is FQNEAQ (reference sequence). CDR3 sequence: CASSQTRNNEQFF. CDR3 in DNA: TGTGCCAGCAGCCAGACCCGGAACAATGAGCAGTTCTTC.

This chain uses TRBV20-1 with TRBJ2-3; D is possibly TRBD2 (5 bases). Germline V gene lookup returns CDR1 DFQATT and CDR2 SNEGSKA (reference sequence). The CDR3 covers 13 residues. Trimming took off 2 bases at V and 1 base at J, with 7 bases between the two ends. For the CDR3, the DNA is TGCAGTGCTAGATATAGCGGCACAGATACGCAGTATTTT. As protein: CSARYSGTDTQYF.

This chain links TRBV20-1 with TRBJ2-3; D may be TRBD2 (6 bases). The CDR3 is made up of 11 amino acids. The germline V and J ends were trimmed by 4 bases and 10 bases, with 12 bases remaining between them. Germline assignment: CDR1 DFQATT and CDR2 SNEGSKA (reference sequence). The CDR3 is CSANSGAPQYF. The CDR3 DNA follows: TGCAGTGCTAATTCGGGAGCCCCGCAGTATTTT.

This clonotype was counted between two and nine times. V is TRBV7-2 and J is TRBJ2-5; tentatively, D is TRBD1 (5 bases). The CDR3 sequence is 14 residues long. CDR1 is SGHTA and CDR2 is FQGNSA in the germline V gene. V gave up 3 bases and J gave up 1 base, with 9 bases separating them. The CDR3 spells CASSFRGSQETQYF. In DNA form, the CDR3 reads TGTGCCAGCAGCTTTAGGGGTTCCCAAGAGACCCAGTACTTC. Looking up the rest from reference TRBV7-2 and TRBJ2-5 gives the full variable domain: GAGVSQSPSNKVTEKGKDVELRCDPISGHTALYWYRQSLGQGLEFLIYFQGNSAPDKSGLPSDRFSAERTGGSVSTLTIQRTQQEDSAVYLCASSFRGSQETQYFGPGTRLLVL.